This T cell receptor beta chain was sequenced in a study of cytomegalovirus exposure and HLA in healthy donors. PCR used 60 Vbeta primers and 13 Jbeta primers. This table comes from immunoSEQ multiplex PCR, and its TCRdb copy is limited to in-frame clones, with some not included. Here the sample spans around 150,000 clones, approximately 57% being singletons. Notes on this clone: Its antigen is not identified.

Germline CDR1 and CDR2: SGHRS and YFSETQ. Trimming removed 4 bases at V and 1 base at J, with 8 bases between. The CDR3 spans 13 residues. Overall study findings and caveats: Later analysis associated a missense DCLRE1C variant with TCR beta V- and J-gene trimming. Altogether, about 160 TCR beta chains were recorded as cytomegalovirus-associated.

The V call is TRBV5-1, the J call TRBJ2-5; no firm D call. Sequencing was carried out using PBMCs. This TCR came from a male donor in good health and CMV-seronegative. The CDR3 is CASSTGSQETQYF. The CDR3 nucleotides read TGCGCCAGCAGCACCGGGTCCCAAGAGACCCAGTACTTC.